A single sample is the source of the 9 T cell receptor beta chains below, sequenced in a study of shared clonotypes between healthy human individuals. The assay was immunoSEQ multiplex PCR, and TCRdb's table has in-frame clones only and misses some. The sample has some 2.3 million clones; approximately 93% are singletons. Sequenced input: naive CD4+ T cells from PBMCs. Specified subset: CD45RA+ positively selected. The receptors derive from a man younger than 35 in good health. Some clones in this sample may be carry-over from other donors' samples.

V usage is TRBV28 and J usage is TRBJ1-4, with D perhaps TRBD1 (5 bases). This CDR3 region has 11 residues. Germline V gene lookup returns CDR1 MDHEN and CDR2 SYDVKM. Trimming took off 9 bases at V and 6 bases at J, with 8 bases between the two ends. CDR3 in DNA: TGTGCCAGTGGGGGGTATGAAAAACTGTTTTTT. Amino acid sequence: CASGGYEKLFF.

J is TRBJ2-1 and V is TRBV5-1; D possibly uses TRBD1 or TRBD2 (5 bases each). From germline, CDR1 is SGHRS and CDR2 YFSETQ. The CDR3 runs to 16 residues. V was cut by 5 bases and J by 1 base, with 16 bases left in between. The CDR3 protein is CASRRDGSVSYNEQFF. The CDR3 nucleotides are TGCGCCAGCAGAAGGGACGGAAGCGTATCCTACAATGAGCAGTTCTTC.

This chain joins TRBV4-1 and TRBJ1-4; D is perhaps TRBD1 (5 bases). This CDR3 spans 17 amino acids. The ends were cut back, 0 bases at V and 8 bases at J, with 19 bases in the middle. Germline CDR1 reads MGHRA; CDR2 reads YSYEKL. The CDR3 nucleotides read TGCGCCAGCAGCCAAGATGGCCGGCGGGGGGTCGGGGAAAAACTGTTTTTT. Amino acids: CASSQDGRRGVGEKLFF.

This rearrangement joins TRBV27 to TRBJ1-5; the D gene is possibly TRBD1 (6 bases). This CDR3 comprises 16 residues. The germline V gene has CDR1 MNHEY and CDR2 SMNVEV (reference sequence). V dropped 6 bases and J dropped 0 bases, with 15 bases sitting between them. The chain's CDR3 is CASRTQGRGSNQPQHF. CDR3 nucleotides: TGTGCCAGCAGAACACAGGGAAGAGGTAGCAATCAGCCCCAGCATTTT.

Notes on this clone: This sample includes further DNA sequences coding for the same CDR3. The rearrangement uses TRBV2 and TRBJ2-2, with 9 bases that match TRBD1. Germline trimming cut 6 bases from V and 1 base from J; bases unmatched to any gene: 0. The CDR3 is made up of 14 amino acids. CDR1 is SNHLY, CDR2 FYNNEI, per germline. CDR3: CASRGQGNTGELFF. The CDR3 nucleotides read TGTGCCAGCAGGGGACAGGGGAACACCGGGGAGCTGTTTTTT.

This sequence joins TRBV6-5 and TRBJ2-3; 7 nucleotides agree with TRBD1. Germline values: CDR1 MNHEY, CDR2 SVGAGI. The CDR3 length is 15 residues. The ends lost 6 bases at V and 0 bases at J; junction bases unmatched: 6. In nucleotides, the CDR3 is TGTGCCAGCAGAAAAAGGGGGCCCAGCACAGATACGCAGTATTTT. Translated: CASRKRGPSTDTQYF.

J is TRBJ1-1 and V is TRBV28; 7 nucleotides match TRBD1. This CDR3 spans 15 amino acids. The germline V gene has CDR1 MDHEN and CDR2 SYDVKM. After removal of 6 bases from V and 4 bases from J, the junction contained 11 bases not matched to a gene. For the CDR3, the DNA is TGTGCCAGCAGAATGCAACTTGCAGGGGGCACTGAAGCTTTCTTT. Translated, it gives CASRMQLAGGTEAFF.

CDR3 region: CASSLQGRQPQHF. The CDR3 DNA reads TGTGCCAGCAGCCTCCAGGGGCGTCAGCCCCAGCATTTT. The V and J genes are TRBV7-2 and TRBJ1-5; maybe TRBD1 (6 bases). This CDR3 region has 13 residues. Germline lookup yields CDR1 SGHTA and CDR2 FQGNSA. The V and J ends lost 5 bases and 6 bases respectively, with 11 bases between them.

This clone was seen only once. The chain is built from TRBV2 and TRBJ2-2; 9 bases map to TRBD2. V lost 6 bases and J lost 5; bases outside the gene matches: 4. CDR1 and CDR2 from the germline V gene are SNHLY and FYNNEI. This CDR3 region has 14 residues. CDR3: CASRTSGPTGELFF. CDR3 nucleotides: TGTGCCAGCAGGACTAGCGGACCTACCGGGGAGCTGTTTTTT.